This TCR beta chain was recorded in a study of OX40 agonist ivuxolimab in advanced cancers. Study summary: Patients received the agonistic anti-OX40 (CD134) antibody ivuxolimab. Treatment received earlier with anti-PD-1, anti-PD-L1 or anti-CTLA-4 agents was allowed, and more than 30% had some.

Study-wide findings and caveats: Low clonal expansion, among the lowest seen, marked partial responders at 0.1-3.0 mg/kg.

Using immunoSEQ multiplex PCR, the repertoire was profiled, and TCRdb retains in-frame clones only, with some absent. The sample records about 95,000 clones, around 82% being singletons. Autoimmune disease history or systemic immunosuppression barred patients. Points on this clone: Its target is unknown.

Germline V lookup: CDR1 MNHEY, CDR2 SVGAGI. The V end lost 2 bases, the J end lost 2 bases, and 12 bases lay between the germline ends. The CDR3 contains 15 residues. This specimen was CD4+ or CD8+ T cells sorted from blood, taken in a trial of the OX40 agonist ivuxolimab. The chain has TRBV6-5 and TRBJ1-2, with unresolved D. The TCR sequence derives from an adult with an advanced solid tumor such as melanoma, head and neck, liver or kidney cancer. The CDR3 loop reads CASSYRVAANYGYTF. CDR3 nucleotides: TGTGCCAGCAGTTACAGGGTAGCAGCGAACTATGGCTACACCTTC.